This paragraph covers one TCR beta chain sequence. The target antigen is unknown. The nonmyeloablative bone marrow transplants came from related graft donors, with transient mixed chimerism. CD4+CD25+CD127- Tregs, CD4+CD25- non-Tregs, CD4 and CD8 cells were sorted. The sample is drawn from a study of Tregs in tolerant kidney transplant recipients. Measured with immunoSEQ multiplex PCR; TCRdb has only the in-frame clones, and not every one. The sample contains about 64,000 clones, about 87% of which appear only once. Study-level findings and limits: Findings come from small patient numbers and require larger validation.

The material sequenced was CD4+ T cells from blood (PBMCs), taken 6 months after the transplant. The receptor was isolated from a human patient who received a combined kidney and bone marrow transplant. Some T cells may have come from the graft donor.

This CDR3 is CASSSLPSGGETQYF. The DNA for the CDR3 is TGCGCCAGCAGCTCCCTACCCAGCGGGGGTGAGACCCAGTACTTC. The chain employs TRBV4-1 and TRBJ2-5, with 8 nucleotides matching TRBD2. The V and J ends lost 5 bases and 5 bases, in that order; junction bases with no gene match: 10. There are 15 residues in the CDR3. From germline, CDR1 is MGHRA and CDR2 YSYEKL.